Following are 12 T cell receptor beta chains from one sample sequenced in a study of shared clonotypes between healthy human individuals. Naive CD8 cells comprised CD45RO-negative, CCR7-positively selected cells, excluding terminally differentiated effector memory CD45RA+ cells. Assay: immunoSEQ multiplex PCR; the TCRdb copy retains only in-frame clones and omits some. The sample consists of roughly 810,000 clones, around 96% of them appearing once. Specimen: naive CD8+ T cells sorted from blood. Source of these receptors: a man between 25 and 39 years old in good health.

This chain links TRBV27 with TRBJ2-1; 11 nucleotides align to TRBD1. J gave up 6 bases and V 8 bases, and 3 bases lay outside the gene matches. The CDR3 has 13 residues. Germline V gene lookup returns CDR1 MNHEY and CDR2 SMNVEV (reference sequence). Here the CDR3 reads CASAGTGGNEQFF. The CDR3 DNA follows: TGTGCCAGCGCCGGGACAGGGGGCAATGAGCAGTTCTTC.

The chain joins TRBV27 to TRBJ2-1; D uncertain. Deletions cut 3 bases from V and 4 bases from J, with 7 bases between. The CDR3 loop spans 13 amino acids. CDR1 is MNHEY, CDR2 SMNVEV, per germline (reference sequence). In nucleotides, the CDR3 is TGTGCCAGCAGTTTGTACCAATACAATGAGCAGTTCTTC. Its translation: CASSLYQYNEQFF.

The chain recombines TRBV7-9 with TRBJ2-7, with a possible D match to TRBD1 (5 bases). The CDR3 has 13 residues. Germline CDR1 SEHNR, CDR2 FQNEAQ (reference sequence). The ends were cut back, 5 bases at V and 2 bases at J, with 10 bases in the middle. The CDR3 protein is CASSPTDAYEQYF. CDR3 bases: TGTGCCAGCAGCCCGACAGATGCCTACGAGCAGTACTTC. Drawing the rest from reference TRBV7-9 and TRBJ2-7, the complete variable domain is DTGVSQNPRHKITKRGQNVTFRCDPISEHNRLYWYRQTLGQGPEFLTYFQNEAQLEKSRLLSDRFSAERPKGSFSTLEIQRTEQGDSAMYLCASSPTDAYEQYFGPGTRLTVT.

V and J are TRBV9 and TRBJ2-7, with D perhaps TRBD2 (5 bases). The V gene lost 0 bases and the J gene lost 2 bases, with 15 bases spanning the gap. The germline V gene encodes CDR1 SGDLS and CDR2 YYNGEE. The CDR3 loop spans 16 amino acids. This chain's CDR3 is CASSVDRDRKTYEQYF. CDR3 DNA sequence: TGTGCCAGCAGCGTAGATCGGGATCGGAAAACCTACGAGCAGTACTTC. The entire variable domain, with the rest obtained from reference TRBV9 and TRBJ2-7, is as follows: DSGVTQTPKHLITATGQRVTLRCSPRSGDLSVYWYQQSLDQGLQFLIQYYNGEERAKGNILERFSAQQFPDLHSELNLSSLELGDSALYFCASSVDRDRKTYEQYFGPGTRLTVT.

The chain uses TRBV27 and TRBJ1-1; D not certain. Germline-derived CDR1 and CDR2 are MNHEY and SMNVEV (reference sequence). V lost 5 bases, J lost 10 bases, and 14 bases lay in between. The CDR3 sequence is 12 residues long. In DNA, the CDR3 is TGTGCCAGCAGTCCCGGACCCTACGGAGCTTTCTTT. Protein sequence: CASSPGPYGAFF.

The V gene is TRBV25-1, the J gene TRBJ2-1, with 16 positions matching TRBD2. Germline V CDR1 and CDR2: MGHDK, SYGVNS. The CDR3 has 18 amino acids. V lost 0 bases, J lost 7 bases, and 6 bases stayed unmatched. CDR3 protein: CASSEYGTSGRVWNEQFF. CDR3 DNA: TGTGCCAGCAGTGAATATGGGACTAGCGGGAGGGTGTGGAATGAGCAGTTCTTC.

The V gene is TRBV11-2, the J gene TRBJ1-3; D remains ambiguous. The CDR3 runs 14 residues. V lost 3 bases to trimming and J lost 0 bases, with 6 bases between them. Germline CDR1 SGHAT, CDR2 FQNNGV. Written as DNA, the CDR3 is TGTGCCAGCAGCTTTCCAGTCTCTGGAAACACCATATATTTT. It encodes CASSFPVSGNTIYF.

The genes are TRBV18 and TRBJ2-2; possible D gene TRBD2, 5 bases. This CDR3 is 14 amino acids long. V was shortened by 3 bases and J by 4 bases, with 9 bases between the two germline ends. Germline assignment: CDR1 KGHSH and CDR2 LQKENI. The CDR3 DNA follows: TGTGCCAGCTCACCTGAGCGGAGCACCGGGGAGCTGTTTTTT. It specifies CASSPERSTGELFF.

The chain employs TRBV2 and TRBJ2-1; 7 nucleotides align to TRBD2. Germline CDR1 SNHLY, CDR2 FYNNEI. The length of the CDR3 is 16 residues. V lost 6 bases to trimming and J lost 0 bases; unmatched junction nucleotides: 8. For the CDR3, the DNA is TGTGCCAGCAGCGAAAGCGGGGTGAGCTCCTACAATGAGCAGTTCTTC. This translates into CASSESGVSSYNEQFF.

V gene TRBV27 combines with J gene TRBJ2-1; 7 positions match TRBD1. The CDR3 runs to 14 residues. CDR1 and CDR2 from the germline V gene are MNHEY and SMNVEV (reference sequence). V was pared by 6 bases and J by 6 bases, with 8 bases of the junction left unmatched. The CDR3 here is CASSAGTAINEQFF. The DNA for the CDR3 is TGTGCCAGCAGCGCCGGGACAGCGATCAATGAGCAGTTCTTC.

Worth noting for this clone: The sample contains more than one DNA sequence encoding this CDR3. The rearrangement joins TRBV6-6 to TRBJ2-7; D not resolved. CDR3 length: 11 amino acids. In germline, CDR1 is MNHNY, CDR2 SVGAGI (reference sequence). V gave up 0 bases and J gave up 7 bases, with 4 bases separating them. CDR3: CASSYSGEQYF. The CDR3 bases are TGTGCCAGCAGTTACTCGGGGGAGCAGTACTTC.

Remarks on this clone: Additional DNA sequences in this sample encode the identical CDR3. The chain has TRBV6-5 and TRBJ2-1, with 8 bases lining up with TRBD2. The CDR3 runs to 13 residues. The trim removed 4 bases at V and 5 bases at J, leaving 1 base unmatched. The germline V gene encodes CDR1 MNHEY and CDR2 SVGAGI. The CDR3 sequence is CASSLLADNEQFF. In DNA form, the CDR3 reads TGTGCCAGCAGTTTACTAGCGGACAATGAGCAGTTCTTC.